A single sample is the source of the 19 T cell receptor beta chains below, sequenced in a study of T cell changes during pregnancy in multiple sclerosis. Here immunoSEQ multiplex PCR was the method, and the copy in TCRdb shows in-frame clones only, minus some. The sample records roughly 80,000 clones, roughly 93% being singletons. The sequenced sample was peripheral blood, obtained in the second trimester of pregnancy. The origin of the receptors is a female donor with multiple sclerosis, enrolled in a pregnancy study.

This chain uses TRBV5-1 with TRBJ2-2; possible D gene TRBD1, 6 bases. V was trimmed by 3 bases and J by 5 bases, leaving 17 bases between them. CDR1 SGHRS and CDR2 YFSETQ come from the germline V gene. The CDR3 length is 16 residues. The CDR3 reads CASSSNRPGTTGELFF. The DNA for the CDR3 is TGCGCCAGCAGCTCAAACCGACCCGGGACAACCGGGGAGCTGTTTTTT.

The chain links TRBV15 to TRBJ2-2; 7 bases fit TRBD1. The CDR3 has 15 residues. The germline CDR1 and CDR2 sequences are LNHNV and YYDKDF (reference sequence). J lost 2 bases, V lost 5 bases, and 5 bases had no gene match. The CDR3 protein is CATSRDRANTGELFF. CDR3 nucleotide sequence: TGTGCCACCAGCCGGGACAGAGCCAACACCGGGGAGCTGTTTTTT.

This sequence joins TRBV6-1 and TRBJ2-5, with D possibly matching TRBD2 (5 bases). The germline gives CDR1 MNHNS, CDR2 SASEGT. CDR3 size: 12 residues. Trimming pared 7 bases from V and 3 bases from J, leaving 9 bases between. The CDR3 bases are TGTGCCAGCATTAGCGAAGAAGAGACCCAGTACTTC. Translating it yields CASISEEETQYF.

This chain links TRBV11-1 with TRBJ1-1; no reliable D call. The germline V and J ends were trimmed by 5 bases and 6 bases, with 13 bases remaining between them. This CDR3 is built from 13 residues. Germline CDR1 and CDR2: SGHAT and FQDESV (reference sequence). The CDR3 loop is CASSPRRVAEAFF. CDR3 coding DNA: TGTGCCAGCAGCCCGCGGCGGGTCGCTGAAGCTTTCTTT.

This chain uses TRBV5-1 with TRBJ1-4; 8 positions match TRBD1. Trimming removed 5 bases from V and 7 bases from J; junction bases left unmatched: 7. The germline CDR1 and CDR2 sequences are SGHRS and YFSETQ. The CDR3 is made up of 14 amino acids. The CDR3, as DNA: TGCGCCAGCAGTCCTTGGACAGGGAGTGAAAAACTGTTTTTT. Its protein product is CASSPWTGSEKLFF.

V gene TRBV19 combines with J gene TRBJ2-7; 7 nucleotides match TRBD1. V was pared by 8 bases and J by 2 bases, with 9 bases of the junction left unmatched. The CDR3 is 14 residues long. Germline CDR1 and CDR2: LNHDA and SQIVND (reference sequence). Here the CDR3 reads CASGKTGLPYEQYF. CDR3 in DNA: TGTGCCAGTGGGAAGACAGGGCTCCCCTACGAGCAGTACTTC. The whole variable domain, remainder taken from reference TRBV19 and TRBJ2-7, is DGGITQSPKYLFRKEGQNVTLSCEQNLNHDAMYWYRQDPGQGLRLIYYSQIVNDFQKGDIAEGYSVSREKKESFPLTVTSAQKNPTAFYLCASGKTGLPYEQYFGPGTRLTVT.

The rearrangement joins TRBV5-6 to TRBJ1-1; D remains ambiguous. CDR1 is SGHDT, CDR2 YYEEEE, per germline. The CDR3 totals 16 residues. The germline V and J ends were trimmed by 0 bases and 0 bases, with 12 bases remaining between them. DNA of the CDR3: TGTGCCAGCAGCTTGGGGGTAACGGGAATGAACACTGAAGCTTTCTTT. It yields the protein CASSLGVTGMNTEAFF. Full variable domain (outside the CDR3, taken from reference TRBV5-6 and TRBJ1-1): DAGVTQSPTHLIKTRGQQVTLRCSPKSGHDTVSWYQQALGQGPQFIFQYYEEEERQRGNFPDRFSGHQFPNYSSELNVNALLLGDSALYLCASSLGVTGMNTEAFFGQGTRLTVV.

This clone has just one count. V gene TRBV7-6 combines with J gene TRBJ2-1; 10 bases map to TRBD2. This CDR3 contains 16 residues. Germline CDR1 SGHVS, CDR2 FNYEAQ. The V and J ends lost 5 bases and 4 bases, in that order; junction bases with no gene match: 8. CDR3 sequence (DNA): TGTGCCAGCAGCCCATCTCCTAGCGGGGGATACAATGAGCAGTTCTTC. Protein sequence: CASSPSPSGGYNEQFF.

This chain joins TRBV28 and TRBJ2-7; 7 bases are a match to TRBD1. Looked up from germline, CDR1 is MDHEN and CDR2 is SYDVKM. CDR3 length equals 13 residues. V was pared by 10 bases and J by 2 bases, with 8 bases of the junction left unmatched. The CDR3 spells CATHRQGPYEQYF. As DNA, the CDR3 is TGTGCCACCCATCGACAGGGACCCTACGAGCAGTACTTC. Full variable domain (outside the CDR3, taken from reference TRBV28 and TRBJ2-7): DVKVTQSSRYLVKRTGEKVFLECVQDMDHENMFWYRQDPGLGLRLIYFSYDVKMKEKGDIPEGYSVSREKKERFSLILESASTNQTSMYLCATHRQGPYEQYFGPGTRLTVT.

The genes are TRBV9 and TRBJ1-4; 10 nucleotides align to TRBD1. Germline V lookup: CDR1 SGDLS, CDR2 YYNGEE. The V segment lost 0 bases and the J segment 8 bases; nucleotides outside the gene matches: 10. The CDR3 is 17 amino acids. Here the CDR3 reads CASSVGRQGARGEKLFF. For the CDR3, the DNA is TGTGCCAGCAGCGTAGGTCGACAGGGGGCGCGGGGAGAAAAACTGTTTTTT.

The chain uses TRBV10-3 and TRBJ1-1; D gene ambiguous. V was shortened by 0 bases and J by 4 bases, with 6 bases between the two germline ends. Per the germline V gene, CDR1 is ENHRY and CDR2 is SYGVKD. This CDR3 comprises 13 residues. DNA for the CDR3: TGTGCCATCAGTGAGTCGGGAGGCACTGAAGCTTTCTTT. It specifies CAISESGGTEAFF.

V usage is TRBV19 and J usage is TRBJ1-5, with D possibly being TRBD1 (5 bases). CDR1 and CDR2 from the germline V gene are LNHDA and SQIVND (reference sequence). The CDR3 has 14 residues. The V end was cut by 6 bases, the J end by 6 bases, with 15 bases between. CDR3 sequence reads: CASRSREESQPQHF. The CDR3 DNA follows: TGTGCCAGTAGATCCAGGGAGGAAAGTCAGCCCCAGCATTTT.

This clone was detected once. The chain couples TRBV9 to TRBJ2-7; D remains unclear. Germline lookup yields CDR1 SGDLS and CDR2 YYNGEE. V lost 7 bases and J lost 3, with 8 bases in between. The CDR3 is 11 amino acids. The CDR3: CASGSNYEQYF. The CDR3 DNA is TGTGCCAGCGGCTCGAACTACGAGCAGTACTTC.

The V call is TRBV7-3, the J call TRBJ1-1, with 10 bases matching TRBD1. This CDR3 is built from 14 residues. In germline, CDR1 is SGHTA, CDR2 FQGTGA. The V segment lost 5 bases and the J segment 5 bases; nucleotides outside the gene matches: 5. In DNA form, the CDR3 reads TGTGCCAGCAGCCCGGGACAGGGGTTTACTGAAGCTTTCTTT. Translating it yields CASSPGQGFTEAFF.

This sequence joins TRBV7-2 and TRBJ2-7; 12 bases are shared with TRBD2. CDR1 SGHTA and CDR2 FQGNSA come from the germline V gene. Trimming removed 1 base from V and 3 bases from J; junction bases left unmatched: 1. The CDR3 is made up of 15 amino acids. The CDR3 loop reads CASSLGTSGIYEQYF. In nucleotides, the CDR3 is TGTGCCAGCAGCTTAGGGACTAGCGGGATCTACGAGCAGTACTTC.

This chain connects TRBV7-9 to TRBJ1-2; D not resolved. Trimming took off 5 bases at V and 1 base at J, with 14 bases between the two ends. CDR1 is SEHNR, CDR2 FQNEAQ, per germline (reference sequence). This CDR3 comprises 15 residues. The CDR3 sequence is CASSRFGLHNYGYTF. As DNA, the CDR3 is TGTGCCAGCAGCCGCTTCGGACTCCATAACTATGGCTACACCTTC. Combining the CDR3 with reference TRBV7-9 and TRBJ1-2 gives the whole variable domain DTGVSQNPRHKITKRGQNVTFRCDPISEHNRLYWYRQTLGQGPEFLTYFQNEAQLEKSRLLSDRFSAERPKGSFSTLEIQRTEQGDSAMYLCASSRFGLHNYGYTFGSGTRLTVV.

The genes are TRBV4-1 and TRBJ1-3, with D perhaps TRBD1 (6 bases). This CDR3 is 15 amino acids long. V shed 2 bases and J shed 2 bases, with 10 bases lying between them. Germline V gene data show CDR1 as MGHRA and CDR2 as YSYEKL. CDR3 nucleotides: TGCGCCAGCAGCCAAACGGCAGGGGCTGGAAACACCATATATTTT. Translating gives CASSQTAGAGNTIYF.

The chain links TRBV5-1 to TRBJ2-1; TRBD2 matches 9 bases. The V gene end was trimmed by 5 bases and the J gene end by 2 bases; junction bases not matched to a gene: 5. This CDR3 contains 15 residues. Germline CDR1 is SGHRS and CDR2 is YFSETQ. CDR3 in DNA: TGCGCCAGCAGTTATAGCGGGAGCACCTACAATGAGCAGTTCTTC. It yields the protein CASSYSGSTYNEQFF.

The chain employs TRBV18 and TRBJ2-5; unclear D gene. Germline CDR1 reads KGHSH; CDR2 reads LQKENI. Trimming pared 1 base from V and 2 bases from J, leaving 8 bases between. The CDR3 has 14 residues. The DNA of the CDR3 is TGTGCCAGCTCACCACGGCAGGTACAAGAGACCCAGTACTTC. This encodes CASSPRQVQETQYF.